Below, 19 T cell receptor beta chains from the same sample are listed, as sequenced in a study of response to subunit inactivated influenza vaccine. TCRdb passed the RT-PCR reads through MiXCR, listing each CDR3 protein once. The profile shows 650,000 to 800,000 distinct CDR3 sequences, approximately 15% of them singletons. The sample here was PBMCs from blood, taken less than 15 days before vaccination. The receptors were gathered from a man over 45 who received an inactivated influenza vaccine.

The CDR3 DNA sequence: TGCGCCAGCAGCTTGGCCGGGGGGACAGCGGGAAACACCATATATTTT. The encoded protein is CASSLAGGTAGNTIYF. This rearrangement joins TRBV5-1 to TRBJ1-3; 7 nucleotides agree with TRBD1. The CDR3 runs to 16 residues. The germline gives CDR1 SGHRS, CDR2 YFSETQ. J lost 4 bases, V lost 0 bases, and 7 bases had no gene match.

The gene calls are TRBV19 and TRBJ2-1; 8 nucleotides align to TRBD2. This CDR3 spans 15 amino acids. Germline CDR1 and CDR2: LNHDA and SQIVND (reference sequence). The V gene end was trimmed by 5 bases and the J gene end by 7 bases; junction bases not matched to a gene: 10. The DNA for the CDR3 is TGTGCCAGTAGTCCTCCTACCGGGACTAGAAATGAGCAGTTCTTC. Amino acid sequence: CASSPPTGTRNEQFF.

The chain employs TRBV15 and TRBJ1-1; the D is unclear. V lost 0 bases, J lost 1 base, and 9 bases lay in between. Germline CDR1 LNHNV, CDR2 YYDKDF (reference sequence). CDR3 size: 15 residues. For the CDR3, the DNA is TGTGCCACCAGCAGAGATCAGGTTCGGAACACTGAAGCTTTCTTT. It is translated as CATSRDQVRNTEAFF.

This clonotype was seen ten or more times. The V call is TRBV5-1, the J call TRBJ2-2; D is uncertain. Between the trimmed V and J ends, which lost 3 bases and 7 bases, there was a span of 7 bases. CDR1 is SGHRS and CDR2 is YFSETQ in the germline V gene. This CDR3 has 12 residues. The CDR3 is CASSYLVGELFF. The CDR3 bases are TGCGCCAGCAGCTATCTAGTCGGGGAGCTGTTTTTT.

The chain's CDR3 is CASSQEHNTEAFF. DNA for the CDR3: TGTGCCAGCAGCCAAGAACATAACACTGAAGCTTTCTTT. The chain carries TRBV4-2 and TRBJ1-1; no clear D gene. V was trimmed by 0 bases and J by 2 bases, leaving 4 bases between them. The CDR3 totals 13 residues. Germline CDR1 is LGHNA and CDR2 is YNFKEQ.

This clonotype was observed a few times. The chain couples TRBV4-1 to TRBJ2-7; weak D call: TRBD2 (6 bases). CDR3 size: 14 residues. CDR1 is MGHRA, CDR2 YSYEKL, per germline. Trimming shortened V by 1 base and J by 5 bases, and 12 bases separated the two germline ends. CDR3 amino acids: CASSQAPWGDEQYF. In DNA form, the CDR3 reads TGCGCCAGCAGCCAAGCCCCGTGGGGGGACGAGCAGTACTTC.

This clonotype was counted only a few times. The CDR3 sequence: CAISPSADEQFF. The CDR3 coding sequence is TGTGCCATCAGTCCTTCCGCGGATGAGCAGTTCTTC. The chain links TRBV10-3 to TRBJ2-1; D is unclear. V was pared by 5 bases and J by 8 bases, with 10 bases between. Per the germline V gene, CDR1 is ENHRY and CDR2 is SYGVKD. This CDR3 is 12 amino acids long.

This clonotype was detected a few times. V and J are TRBV14 and TRBJ2-1, with unresolved D. With 0 bases removed from V and 11 bases from J, the gap between germline ends came to 8 bases. The CDR3 extends over 12 amino acids. Germline V gene lookup returns CDR1 SGHDN and CDR2 FVKESK. CDR3 DNA: TGTGCCAGCAGCCAAGAGGGCCGGAAGCAGTTCTTC. This translates into CASSQEGRKQFF.

This clonotype was found many times. The chain employs TRBV27 and TRBJ2-1, with D perhaps matching TRBD1 or TRBD2 (6 bases each). The CDR3 sequence is 13 residues long. With 6 bases removed from V and 8 bases from J, the gap between germline ends came to 14 bases. Per the germline V gene, CDR1 is MNHEY and CDR2 is SMNVEV (reference sequence). CDR3 coding DNA: TGTGCCAGCAGATACGGGGGCGGGGATGAGCAGTTCTTC. Encoded protein: CASRYGGGDEQFF.

The rearrangement uses TRBV7-9 and TRBJ2-7; D may be TRBD1 or TRBD2 (5 bases each). CDR1 is SEHNR and CDR2 is FQNEAQ in the germline V gene (reference sequence). The CDR3 is made up of 13 amino acids. V was cut by 5 bases and J by 6 bases, with 14 bases left in between. The CDR3 nucleotides read TGTGCCAGCAGCAGTTGGGACCCTCTCGAGCAGTACTTC. It is translated as CASSSWDPLEQYF.

Only a few counts were recorded for this clonotype. V is TRBV9 and J is TRBJ2-3; perhaps TRBD2 as D (5 bases). The CDR3 extends over 14 amino acids. The germline gives CDR1 SGDLS, CDR2 YYNGEE. Between the trimmed V and J ends, which lost 0 bases and 5 bases, there was a span of 10 bases. CDR3 coding DNA: TGTGCCAGCAGCGTAGTAGGAGGTCTAGATACGCAGTATTTT. Its protein product is CASSVVGGLDTQYF. Based on the CDR3 plus reference TRBV9 and TRBJ2-3, the full variable domain is DSGVTQTPKHLITATGQRVTLRCSPRSGDLSVYWYQQSLDQGLQFLIQYYNGEERAKGNILERFSAQQFPDLHSELNLSSLELGDSALYFCASSVVGGLDTQYFGPGTRLTVL.

For the CDR3, the DNA is TGTGCCAGCAGTTTACAGTCTAGCGGGAGTTACGAGCAGTACTTC. It yields the protein CASSLQSSGSYEQYF. The rearrangement links TRBV27 to TRBJ2-7; 10 nucleotides line up with TRBD2. This CDR3 has 15 amino acids. Germline V lookup: CDR1 MNHEY, CDR2 SMNVEV (reference sequence). With V trimmed by 2 bases and J by 4 bases, 5 bases remained unmatched.

The rearrangement links TRBV20-1 to TRBJ2-5, with TRBD2 identical over 8 bases. Trimming removed 4 bases from V and 5 bases from J; junction bases left unmatched: 12. This CDR3 has 15 residues. The germline V gene has CDR1 DFQATT and CDR2 SNEGSKA (reference sequence). CDR3 in DNA: TGCAGTGCTAAGTCCCCGGGACTAGTAACGGAGACCCAGTACTTC. It encodes CSAKSPGLVTETQYF.

This clonotype was seen more than once but under ten times. This sequence joins TRBV29-1 and TRBJ1-5; a possible D gene is TRBD1 (5 bases). The CDR3 extends over 15 amino acids. V was cut by 5 bases and J by 0 bases, with 14 bases left in between. CDR1 and CDR2 from the germline V gene are SQVTM and ANQGSEA. This CDR3 reads CSVSLGGNSNQPQHF. DNA for the CDR3: TGCAGCGTTTCCCTGGGGGGAAATAGCAATCAGCCCCAGCATTTT.

Many counts were recorded for this clonotype. The V and J genes are TRBV29-1 and TRBJ2-1, with D unresolved. Germline V gene data show CDR1 as SQVTM and CDR2 as ANQGSEA. This CDR3 comprises 12 residues. V dropped 4 bases and J dropped 4 bases, with 8 bases sitting between them. CDR3 amino acids: CSVGHRYNEQFF. The CDR3 region has the DNA TGCAGCGTTGGTCACCGTTACAATGAGCAGTTCTTC.

The rearrangement links TRBV20-1 to TRBJ2-5, with D perhaps matching TRBD1 (6 bases). The CDR3 sequence is 14 residues long. Trimming removed 7 bases from V and 0 bases from J, with 15 bases in between. From germline, CDR1 is DFQATT and CDR2 SNEGSKA (reference sequence). As DNA, the CDR3 is TGCAGTGTCCCACAGGGCTGGTACCAAGAGACCCAGTACTTC. Translated: CSVPQGWYQETQYF.

This clonotype was counted only a few times. The chain is built from TRBV20-1 and TRBJ2-3; the D is unclear. This CDR3 contains 11 residues. Germline CDR1 and CDR2: DFQATT and SNEGSKA (reference sequence). V lost 6 bases, J lost 5 bases, and 9 bases lay in between. CDR3 DNA: TGCAGTGCAACGGAGAAAGATACGCAGTATTTT. It translates to CSATEKDTQYF.

The rearrangement links TRBV7-6 to TRBJ2-7; TRBD1 aligns across 7 bases. J was trimmed by 6 bases and V by 2 bases; bases with no gene match: 4. CDR3 length equals 13 residues. The germline gives CDR1 SGHVS, CDR2 FNYEAQ. CDR3 nucleotide sequence: TGTGCCAGCAGCTTAACTGACAGGGCCGAGCAGTACTTC. This codes for CASSLTDRAEQYF.

The genes are TRBV7-6 and TRBJ2-3; 9 bases line up with TRBD1. V lost 3 bases, J lost 7 bases, and 8 bases stayed unmatched. The CDR3 runs to 15 residues. CDR1 and CDR2 from the germline V gene are SGHVS and FNYEAQ. CDR3 nucleotide sequence: TGTGCCAGCAGCTTCGATACAGGGGGCGCGAATACGCAGTATTTT. Its protein product is CASSFDTGGANTQYF.